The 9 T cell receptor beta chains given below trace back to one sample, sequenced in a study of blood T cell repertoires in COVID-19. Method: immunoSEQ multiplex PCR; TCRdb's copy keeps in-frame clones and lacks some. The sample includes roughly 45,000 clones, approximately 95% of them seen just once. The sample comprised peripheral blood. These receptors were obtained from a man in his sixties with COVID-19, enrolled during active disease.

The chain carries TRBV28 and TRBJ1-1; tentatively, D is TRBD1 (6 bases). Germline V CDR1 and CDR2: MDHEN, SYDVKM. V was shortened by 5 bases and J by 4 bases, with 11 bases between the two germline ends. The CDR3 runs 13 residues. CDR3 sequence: CASSIQGPTEAFF. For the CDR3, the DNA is TGTGCCAGCAGTATACAGGGTCCCACTGAAGCTTTCTTT.

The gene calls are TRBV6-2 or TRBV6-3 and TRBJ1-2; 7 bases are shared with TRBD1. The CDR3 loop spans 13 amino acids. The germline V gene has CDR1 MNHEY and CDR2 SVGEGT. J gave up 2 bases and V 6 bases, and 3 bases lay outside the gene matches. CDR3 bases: TGTGCCAGCAGCCTACAGGGGAACTATGGCTACACCTTC. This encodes CASSLQGNYGYTF.

CDR3 bases: TGTGCCAGTAGCTCATATGGGACAGGGTGGGCCGGGGAGCTGTTTTTT. This gives the protein CASSSYGTGWAGELFF. The chain links TRBV19 to TRBJ2-2, with 9 bases matching TRBD1. The germline V gene has CDR1 LNHDA and CDR2 SQIVND (reference sequence). The CDR3 runs 16 residues. Losses at the gene ends were 6 bases for V and 6 bases for J; bases not matched to a gene: 11.

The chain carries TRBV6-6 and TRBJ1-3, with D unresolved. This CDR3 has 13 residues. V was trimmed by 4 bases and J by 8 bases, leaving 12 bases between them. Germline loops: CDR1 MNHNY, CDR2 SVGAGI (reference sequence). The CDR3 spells CASSSRPGDTIYF. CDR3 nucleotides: TGTGCCAGCAGTTCGCGCCCCGGGGACACCATATATTTT.

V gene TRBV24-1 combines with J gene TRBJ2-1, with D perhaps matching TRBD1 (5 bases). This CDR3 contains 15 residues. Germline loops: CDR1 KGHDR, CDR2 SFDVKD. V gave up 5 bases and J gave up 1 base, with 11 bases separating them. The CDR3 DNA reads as TGTGCCACCAGTGCGGCTAGGGGATCCTACAATGAGCAGTTCTTC. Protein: CATSAARGSYNEQFF.

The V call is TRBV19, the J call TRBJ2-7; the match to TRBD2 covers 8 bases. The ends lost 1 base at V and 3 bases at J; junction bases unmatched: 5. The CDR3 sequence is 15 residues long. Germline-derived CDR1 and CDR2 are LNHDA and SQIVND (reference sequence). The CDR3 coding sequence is TGTGCCAGTAGTATAGCGGGCGGGAGGAGCTACGAGCAGTACTTC. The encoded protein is CASSIAGGRSYEQYF.

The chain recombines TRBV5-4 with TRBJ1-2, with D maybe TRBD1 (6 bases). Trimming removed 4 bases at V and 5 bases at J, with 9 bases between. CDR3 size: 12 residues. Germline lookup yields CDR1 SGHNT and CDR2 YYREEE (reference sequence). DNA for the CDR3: TGTGCCAGCAGCACGGACAGTTATGGCTACACCTTC. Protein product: CASSTDSYGYTF.

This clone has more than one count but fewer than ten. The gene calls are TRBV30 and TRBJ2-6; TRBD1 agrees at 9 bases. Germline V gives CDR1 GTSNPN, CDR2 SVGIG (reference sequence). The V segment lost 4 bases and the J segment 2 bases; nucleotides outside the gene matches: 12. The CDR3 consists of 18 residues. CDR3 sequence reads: CAWNSRLTGGTGANVLTF. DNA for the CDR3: TGTGCCTGGAATTCCCGATTAACAGGGGGCACTGGGGCCAACGTCCTGACTTTC.

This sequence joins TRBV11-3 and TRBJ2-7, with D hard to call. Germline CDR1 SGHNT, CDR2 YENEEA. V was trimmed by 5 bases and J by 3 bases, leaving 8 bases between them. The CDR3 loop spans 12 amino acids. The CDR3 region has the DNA TGTGCCAGCAGCCCCAGGTTCTACGAGCAGTACTTC. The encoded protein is CASSPRFYEQYF. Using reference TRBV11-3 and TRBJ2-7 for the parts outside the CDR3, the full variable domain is EAGVVQSPRYKIIEKKQPVAFWCNPISGHNTLYWYLQNLGQGPELLIRYENEEAVDDSQLPKDRFSAERLKGVDSTLKIQPAELGDSAVYLCASSPRFYEQYFGPGTRLTVT.